This is a list of T cell receptor beta chains from one sample in a study of cytomegalovirus exposure and HLA in healthy donors. Here immunoSEQ multiplex PCR was the method, and the copy in TCRdb shows in-frame clones only, minus some. This table holds under 75,000 clones, 85% found once. Sequenced: PBMCs. The receptors stem from a man aged 25-40 years in good health and CMV-seronegative. Each CDR3 is given with its conserved first and last residue. The D gene is left open where the match is weak. Only some rows state a clone size, as once, few, many or a class for expanded clones.

abundance,v_gene,j_gene,d_gene,CDR3nt,CDR3aa
-,TRBV9,TRBJ2-5,TRBD2,TGTGCCAGCAGCGATCCAGCGGGATTGGAGACCCAGTACTTC,CASSDPAGLETQYF
-,TRBV10-3,TRBJ2-3,-,TGTGCCATCACTATAGGACTAAGCACAGATACGCAGTATTTT,CAITIGLSTDTQYF
-,TRBV7-2,TRBJ1-1,-,TGTGCCAGCAGCTTAGCCCCCGGGACTGAAGCTTTCTTT,CASSLAPGTEAFF
-,TRBV9,TRBJ2-1,-,TGTGCCAGCAGCGTGTCAGGACTACAAAACAATGAGCAGTTCTTC,CASSVSGLQNNEQFF
-,TRBV18,TRBJ2-5,TRBD2,TGTGCCAGCTCACCTCGCATTTTATTGGCTAGCGGGTACCAAGAGACCCAGTACTTC,CASSPRILLASGYQETQYF
-,TRBV10-3,TRBJ2-3,-,TGTGCCATCAGACAACGGGGGGCCACAGATACGCAGTATTTT,CAIRQRGATDTQYF
-,TRBV6-5,TRBJ2-1,-,TGTGCCAGCAGTTCCCCCCGGGGTTCCAATGAGCAGTTCTTC,CASSSPRGSNEQFF
-,TRBV6-5,TRBJ1-4,TRBD1,TGTGCCAGCAGTCTACAGGGGGCCGGGGAAAAACTGTTTTTT,CASSLQGAGEKLFF
-,TRBV5-1,TRBJ2-4,TRBD1,TGCGCCAGCAGCTTGGCGGGACAGCTAACGGACATTCAGTACTTC,CASSLAGQLTDIQYF
-,TRBV29-1,TRBJ1-4,TRBD1,TGCAGCGGGAGGGGGACAGGGGACAATAATGAAAAACTGTTTTTT,CSGRGTGDNNEKLFF
-,TRBV30,TRBJ2-4,-,TGTGCCTGGAGTTATACCAAAAACATTCAGTACTTC,CAWSYTKNIQYF
-,TRBV5-1,TRBJ2-5,TRBD2,TGCGCCAGCAGCTTATTTGCGGGGGTATCGGAGACCCAGTACTTC,CASSLFAGVSETQYF
few,TRBV5-6,TRBJ1-5,TRBD1,TGTGCCAGCAGCTTGTGGGTCAGGGACAGGTATCAGCCCCAGCATTTT,CASSLWVRDRYQPQHF
-,TRBV10-3,TRBJ2-3,-,TGTGCCACCCAGCGGCGGGCAAACACAGATACGCAGTATTTT,CATQRRANTDTQYF
-,TRBV2,TRBJ1-2,-,TGTGCCAGCAGACGCACCTACAGGGTGCGCTATGGCTACACCTTC,CASRRTYRVRYGYTF
-,TRBV15,TRBJ1-3,TRBD1,TGTGCCACCAGCAGAGACCGGCGACAGGGGAGGTCTGGAAACACCATATATTTT,CATSRDRRQGRSGNTIYF
-,TRBV2,TRBJ2-3,-,TGTGCCAGCAGTGATTGGGCTACTGCCTTGGAGCAGTATTTT,CASSDWATALEQYF
-,TRBV27,TRBJ2-5,-,TGTGCCAGCAGTTTATCCCAGGTTCTGGGAGTAAACCAAGAGACCCAGTACTTC,CASSLSQVLGVNQETQYF
-,TRBV14,TRBJ2-3,-,TGTGCCAGCAGCCTGACCTTAGGGCAGGGACTAGATACGCAGTATTTT,CASSLTLGQGLDTQYF
-,TRBV7-9,TRBJ1-3,-,TGTGCCAGCAGCTTAGGTCCGGGGGGAAGCTCTGGAAACACCATATATTTT,CASSLGPGGSSGNTIYF
once,TRBV6-4,TRBJ2-1,TRBD2,TGTGCCAGCAGCTTAGCGGGGGGAGGCAATGAGCAGTTCTTC,CASSLAGGGNEQFF
once,TRBV9,TRBJ2-7,-,TGTGCCAGCAGCTCCGGGGTAACCCGCTACGAGCAGTACTTC,CASSSGVTRYEQYF
-,TRBV7-8,TRBJ2-5,-,TGTGCCAGCAGCCCCAGACTTGACCAGTACCAAGAGACCCAGTACTTC,CASSPRLDQYQETQYF
-,TRBV6-1,TRBJ2-2,TRBD1,TGTGCCAGCGGGACAGGGAAACCCGGGGAGCTGTTTTTT,CASGTGKPGELFF
-,TRBV7-9,TRBJ2-5,-,TGTGCCAGCAGCCCGACAGCAATACTACAGTACTTC,CASSPTAILQYF
-,TRBV19,TRBJ2-7,-,TGTGCCAGTAGTTCAATGACAGGAGGAACCTACGAGCAGTACTTC,CASSSMTGGTYEQYF
-,TRBV5-6,TRBJ2-1,TRBD1,TGTGCCAGCAGTTCCGGGACAGGTGTCGTCGGTGAGCAGTTCTTC,CASSSGTGVVGEQFF
-,TRBV15,TRBJ2-1,TRBD2,TGTGCCACCAGCACGCGACTAGCGGGAGTGGGTGAGCAGTTCTTC,CATSTRLAGVGEQFF
-,TRBV5-4,TRBJ1-2,-,TGTGCCAGCAGCCTGAAGCGGCAGGGAGGAATTGGCTACACCTTC,CASSLKRQGGIGYTF
-,TRBV5-6,TRBJ1-2,-,TGTGCCAGCAGCTTGGCCAGGTCTAATTATGGCTACACCTTC,CASSLARSNYGYTF
once,TRBV9,TRBJ1-4,-,TGTGCCAGCAGCGTAGGTCGCGGGAATGAGCTGTTTTTT,CASSVGRGNELFF
once,TRBV19,TRBJ2-7,-,TGTGCCAGTCTTTCCCTTAACTACGAGCAGTACTTC,CASLSLNYEQYF
few,TRBV19,TRBJ2-7,TRBD1,TGTGCCAGTAGTACCTCCGGGACAGCCTACGAGCAGTACTTC,CASSTSGTAYEQYF
-,TRBV29-1,TRBJ1-5,-,TGCAGCGTCGGGGGGGGAGGCAGCCAGCCCCAGCATTTT,CSVGGGGSQPQHF
once,TRBV18,TRBJ1-2,TRBD1,TGTGCCAGCTCACCACAACAGGGGTTTGAGGGCTACACCTTC,CASSPQQGFEGYTF
-,TRBV27,TRBJ2-7,TRBD1,TGTGCCAGCAGTTCAGCCCTGACAGGGGGCGAGTACGAGCAGTACTTC,CASSSALTGGEYEQYF
-,TRBV7-2,TRBJ1-2,TRBD1,TGTGCCAGCAGCTTTCGGACAGGGGTTCGCGGCTACACCTTC,CASSFRTGVRGYTF
few,TRBV9,TRBJ2-7,TRBD1,TGTGCCAGCAGCCCGGCGGCAGGGGGATACGAGCAGTACTTC,CASSPAAGGYEQYF
-,TRBV6-1,TRBJ2-3,-,TGTGCCAGCAGTGAAGCGCTTCCGGTAGATACGCAGTATTTT,CASSEALPVDTQYF
-,TRBV5-4,TRBJ2-7,-,TGTGCCAGCAGCGGGGTAGGCGGGGCCCGGGGCGAGCAGTACTTC,CASSGVGGARGEQYF
-,TRBV19,TRBJ1-2,-,TGTGCCAGGCCCGTTGGGCTGATAAATGGCTACACCTTC,CARPVGLINGYTF
-,TRBV27,TRBJ1-1,-,TGTGCCAGCAGCTTTCAGCCGAAGGGGATGAACACTGAAGCTTTCTTT,CASSFQPKGMNTEAFF
-,TRBV4-3,TRBJ2-7,TRBD1,TGCGCCAGCAGCCAAGATCGACGGGGACAGGGGATCAACTACGAGCAGTACTTC,CASSQDRRGQGINYEQYF
few,TRBV7-9,TRBJ1-4,-,TGTGCCAGCAACCAACGGACGGGGATAGACGCAACTAATGAAAAACTGTTTTTT,CASNQRTGIDATNEKLFF
few,TRBV6-6,TRBJ2-1,TRBD1,TGTGCCAGCAGCCAGACAGGGGGTGACTACAATGAGCAGTTCTTC,CASSQTGGDYNEQFF
-,TRBV10-3,TRBJ2-7,TRBD2,TGTGCCATCAGGCCGGGACTAGCGGGGGGCGAGCAGTACTTC,CAIRPGLAGGEQYF
medium-sized,TRBV9,TRBJ2-1,TRBD2,TGTGCCAGCAGCGCGTCCCCGAAACTAGCGGGAGGGCCCGGTAATGAGCAGTTCTTC,CASSASPKLAGGPGNEQFF
-,TRBV9,TRBJ1-1,-,TGTGCCAGCAGCGTAGACAGGAACACTGAAGCTTTCTTT,CASSVDRNTEAFF
-,TRBV6-8,TRBJ2-5,TRBD1,TGTGCCAGCAGTCAGGGGGAAGAGACCCAGTACTTC,CASSQGEETQYF